This T cell receptor beta chain was sequenced in a study of T-cell memory formation after mild COVID-19. In TCRdb, the 5' RACE reads were re-called with MiXCR into one record per CDR3 protein. This table holds under 250,000 distinct CDR3 sequences, 27% found once. Notes on this clonotype: The antigen is not known.

General observations from the study: Contracting CD4+ clones lay largely in CM and EM, with CD8+ ones residing in EMRA.

V lost 0 bases, J lost 2 bases, and 11 bases lay in between. The CDR3 runs 15 residues. Per the germline V gene, CDR1 is DFQATT and CDR2 is SNEGSKA (reference sequence). The receptor was derived from an adult woman who had mild COVID-19 (a few samples of this study predate the infection). Cell type and time point are not known. The gene calls are TRBV20-1 and TRBJ1-5; tentative D call: TRBD1 (5 bases). Sequenced sample: PBMCs or a T cell subset sorted from them (not recorded which). The CDR3 nucleotides read TGCAGTGCTAGAGATCCCCGCAGGGGCAATCAGCCCCAGCATTTT. Residues: CSARDPRRGNQPQHF.